This TCR beta chain was profiled in a study of cytomegalovirus exposure and HLA in healthy donors. Study observations and caveats: The tendency of first-cohort TCR clusters to co-occur in the 120 validation repertoires was identified by a subsequent analysis. A few CMV-associated chains proved CMV antigen-specific in vitro.

A word on this clone: What it binds is not known.

Sequencing used immunoSEQ multiplex PCR; TCRdb keeps in-frame clones, though not all of them. Here the sample spans about 110,000 clones, approximately 87% being singletons. V was pared by 2 bases and J by 3 bases, with 4 bases of the junction left unmatched. The CDR3 runs to 14 residues. The germline V gene encodes CDR1 SGHDT and CDR2 YYEEEE. The sample comprised PBMCs. This TCR came from a woman younger than 45 in good health and CMV-seropositive. This chain uses TRBV5-6 with TRBJ2-7, with 8 bases fitting TRBD1. In nucleotides, the CDR3 is TGTGCCAGCAGCTTTCCCGGGACAGGCTACGAGCAGTACTTC. Residues: CASSFPGTGYEQYF.